The 15 T cell receptor beta chains reported below all come from one sample, sequenced in a study of shared clonotypes between healthy human individuals. Here immunoSEQ multiplex PCR was the method, and the copy in TCRdb shows in-frame clones only, minus some. The sample lists 2 million to 2.5 million clones; roughly 93% were seen once. The sequenced sample consisted of naive CD4+ T cells from PBMCs. Sample subset: CD45RA+ positively selected. All receptors come from a man younger than 35 in good health. Some clones in this sample may be carry-over from other donors' samples.

The V and J genes are TRBV28 and TRBJ1-1; possible D gene TRBD1, 6 bases. This CDR3 has 12 residues. The germline V gene encodes CDR1 MDHEN and CDR2 SYDVKM. Between the trimmed V and J ends, which lost 5 bases and 7 bases, there was a span of 11 bases. The CDR3: CASSTGSHEAFF. CDR3 DNA: TGTGCCAGCAGTACAGGGTCCCATGAAGCTTTCTTT.

The chain is built from TRBV5-4 and TRBJ2-3; D gene ambiguous. The V gene lost 4 bases and the J gene lost 2 bases, with 5 bases spanning the gap. This CDR3 spans 12 amino acids. CDR1 and CDR2 (germline): SGHNT, YYREEE (reference sequence). The DNA for the CDR3 is TGTGCCAGCAGCCAAGACACAGATACGCAGTATTTT. Its protein product is CASSQDTDTQYF.

The V call is TRBV10-2, the J call TRBJ2-2; TRBD2 is a possible D gene (5 bases). Trimming took off 6 bases at V and 4 bases at J, with 9 bases between the two ends. CDR1 WSHSY and CDR2 SAAADI come from the germline V gene. CDR3 length: 13 residues. In DNA form, the CDR3 reads TGCGCCAGCAGGGTCGGGGTCACCGGGGAGCTGTTTTTT. Residues: CASRVGVTGELFF.

J is TRBJ2-5 and V is TRBV5-1; 7 bases fit TRBD1. The germline V gene has CDR1 SGHRS and CDR2 YFSETQ. CDR3 size: 16 residues. J lost 5 bases, V lost 1 base, and 11 bases had no gene match. The CDR3: CASSLLGTENWETQYF. The CDR3 region has the DNA TGCGCCAGCAGCTTGCTCGGGACAGAGAATTGGGAGACCCAGTACTTC.

The chain uses TRBV19 and TRBJ1-1; D is possibly TRBD1 (5 bases). Trimming took off 2 bases at V and 4 bases at J, with 29 bases between the two ends. CDR1 LNHDA and CDR2 SQIVND come from the germline V gene (reference sequence). The CDR3 sequence is 20 residues long. CDR3 protein: CASSIRSGTSWPTYGTEAFF. In nucleotides, the CDR3 is TGTGCCAGTAGTATAAGATCGGGGACGTCGTGGCCGACTTATGGCACTGAAGCTTTCTTT.

This rearrangement joins TRBV2 to TRBJ2-5, with D maybe TRBD1 (6 bases). The J call is doubtful: the DNA matches TRBJ2-7 better. Germline V gene lookup returns CDR1 SNHLY and CDR2 FYNNEI. This CDR3 is built from 14 residues. DNA for the CDR3: TGTGCCAGCCAGAGAACAGGGAGATCCTACGAGCAGTACTTC. Amino acid sequence: CASQRTGRSYEQYF.

The gene calls are TRBV6-6 and TRBJ2-1, with a tentative D call TRBD2 (6 bases). Looked up from germline, CDR1 is MNHNY and CDR2 is SVGAGI (reference sequence). The V and J ends lost 8 bases and 0 bases respectively, with 11 bases between them. The CDR3 has 14 amino acids. CDR3 nucleotide sequence: TGTGCCAGCCGGCCGCGGGACTCCTACAATGAGCAGTTCTTC. This encodes CASRPRDSYNEQFF.

The chain joins TRBV18 to TRBJ2-5; 10 bases align to TRBD2. Near its end, the DNA agrees better with TRBJ2-7, so the J call may be wrong. The CDR3 extends over 15 amino acids. The germline V gene encodes CDR1 KGHSH and CDR2 LQKENI. This chain's CDR3 is CASSPSTSGAYEQYF. CDR3 coding DNA: TGTGCCAGCTCACCTTCTACTAGCGGGGCCTACGAGCAGTACTTC.

The V and J genes are TRBV5-4 and TRBJ2-2; 12 nucleotides line up with TRBD2. CDR3 length: 15 residues. J gave up 10 bases and V 5 bases, and 9 bases lay outside the gene matches. Germline CDR1 reads SGHNT; CDR2 reads YYREEE (reference sequence). Here the CDR3 reads CASSPDRTSGTELFF. The CDR3 nucleotides read TGTGCCAGCAGTCCCGATCGGACTAGCGGGACGGAGCTGTTTTTT.

The CDR3 coding sequence is TGTGCCAGCAGCGATGGGGGTGTGAATGAGCAGTTCTTC. Protein: CASSDGGVNEQFF. This sequence joins TRBV9 and TRBJ2-1; D possibly uses TRBD1 or TRBD2 (5 bases each). Deletions cut 3 bases from V and 7 bases from J, with 11 bases between. The CDR3 spans 13 residues. Germline V gene sequence: CDR1 SGDLS, CDR2 YYNGEE.

The V gene is TRBV7-9, the J gene TRBJ2-1; 8 bases are shared with TRBD2. With V trimmed by 5 bases and J by 14 bases, 11 bases remained unmatched. This CDR3 spans 13 amino acids. Germline CDR1 is SEHNR and CDR2 is FQNEAQ (reference sequence). The CDR3 bases are TGTGCCAGCAGCATCGACATAGCGGGATCGGAGTTCTTC. It specifies CASSIDIAGSEFF.

A word on this clone: Other DNA sequences of this sample code for an identical CDR3. V is TRBV2 and J is TRBJ2-7; D is unclear. Germline assignment: CDR1 SNHLY and CDR2 FYNNEI. The CDR3 is made up of 11 amino acids. Trimming removed 2 bases at V and 7 bases at J, with 6 bases between. CDR3 in amino acids: CASSEPSEQYF. The CDR3 coding sequence is TGTGCCAGCAGTGAACCTTCTGAGCAGTACTTC.

The chain has TRBV7-9 and TRBJ2-3, with D unresolved. This CDR3 contains 14 residues. Looked up from germline, CDR1 is SEHNR and CDR2 is FQNEAQ (reference sequence). Trimming pared 3 bases from V and 0 bases from J, leaving 7 bases between. The CDR3 nucleotides read TGTGCCAGCAGCTTCAAGGACAGCACAGATACGCAGTATTTT. Translation gives CASSFKDSTDTQYF.

The rearrangement links TRBV27 to TRBJ2-1; possible D gene TRBD2, 6 bases. With 6 bases removed from V and 3 bases from J, the gap between germline ends came to 6 bases. The CDR3 sequence is 12 residues long. CDR1 is MNHEY and CDR2 is SMNVEV in the germline V gene (reference sequence). In nucleotides, the CDR3 is TGTGCCAGCAGGGACTACTACAATGAGCAGTTCTTC. Its protein is CASRDYYNEQFF.

The V and J genes are TRBV2 and TRBJ2-7; D unresolved. The CDR3 is 12 residues long. Germline lookup yields CDR1 SNHLY and CDR2 FYNNEI. V was clipped by 7 bases and J by 2 bases, with 9 bases between them. The CDR3 region is CASTAQAYEQYF. CDR3 nucleotides: TGTGCCAGCACTGCCCAGGCCTACGAGCAGTACTTC.